This TCR beta chain is from a study of CD8+ T cells in alopecia areata (dated by TCRdb to the late 2010s). About the study as a whole: Treated patients were enrolled in an open-label pilot trial of oral tofacitinib at 5 to 10 mg twice daily for moderate-to-severe alopecia areata. Tofacitinib was given for 6 to 18 months, followed by 6 months of follow-up off drug to assess delayed response and recurrence. The study used high-throughput TCRbeta sequencing to examine T cell clonal expansion in alopecia areata, in both the C3H/HeJ mouse model and human patients. Human TCRbeta sequencing covered scalp tissue and sorted CD4+ and CD8+ peripheral blood T cells from patchy and totalis/universalis alopecia areata patients and healthy controls. Patients on tofacitinib were biopsied at baseline and after 4 and 24 weeks of treatment, and several of the patients also had a later scalp biopsy. Scalp clonality was compared among normal scalp (n=4), patchy alopecia areata scalp (n=8), and alopecia totalis/universalis scalp (n=8). The RNA source kit depended on sample type: the PAXgene miRNA kit for fixed scalp, the miRNeasy kit for PBMCs, and the RNeasy kit for mouse skin. immunoSEQ multiplex PCR using 35 Vbeta forward primers and 13 Jbeta reverse primers was used to amplify TCRbeta CDR3 regions.

The library was prepared using the immunoSEQ multiplex PCR assay. RNA was extracted from all samples and reverse transcribed into cDNA as template for TCR sequencing. SuperScript III was used to make first-strand cDNA, primed with a 2:1 mix of oligo-dT and random hexamers. A synthetic immune receptor repertoire was used to gauge amplification bias, and whatever bias remained was removed computationally. The original pipeline was this. Raw reads were preprocessed to remove errors, and CDR3 was defined by IMGT conventions from the conserved cysteine to phenylalanine. Clonality was computed by normalizing Shannon entropy by log2 of the number of productive unique TCRs and subtracting the result from 1. Whether each scalp clone was CD4 or CD8 was inferred by checking scalp TCRbeta sequences against the CD4 and CD8 repertoires from sorted blood. TCRdb obtained this table from immuneACCESS and retained in-frame rearrangements with V and J assigned. These tables miss some clones; where compared with another copy, unresolved V genes account for less than half of the shortfall, and the remainder is unexplained. That table gives V, J and clone size, and the DNA gave D and trimming. For this sample there are 140,000 to 150,000 clones; around 60% appear just once. The ten largest make up nearly 6.5% of the sample.

Taken with the paper, the label for time point translates to: baseline before oral tofacitinib. Peripheral blood and lesional scalp punch biopsies were obtained from patients with alopecia areata. PBMCs were separated by density centrifugation and stained for CD3, CD4 and CD8, after which CD4+ and CD8+ T cells were sorted on a FACSAria. Overall study outcomes, separate from this receptor: Lesional scalp, especially in alopecia totalis/universalis, showed higher clonality and more expanded CD8+ clones than normal scalp, suggesting antigenic drive. Shared TCR sequences between patients were less evident than in mice, which may be partly attributable to HLA diversity in the patient population. Unlike mouse skin, where gammadelta T cells dominate, normal human skin contains resident alphabeta T cells that get sequenced too, which complicates analysis of the scalp TCR repertoire.

In regard to this clone: Its recognized antigen is unknown. Base qualities are not provided; no much larger clone lies one nucleotide away.

From a lookup of the germline V gene, CDR1 and CDR2 are SNHLY and FYNNEI. The CDR3 sequence holds 16 residues, the cysteine and phenylalanine included. The CDR3 DNA has 48 bases and is translated from base 1. Trimming costs V 8 bases and J 5 bases, and their ends lie 24 bases apart. The TCR comes from a human donor with alopecia areata. The V and J segments used are TRBV2 and TRBJ2-5; the best D guess is TRBD1, with 6 bases matching. The sample was CD4+ T cells sorted from blood, taken at week 0. This receptor carries the CDR3 CASQGRDTGVRETQYF. The DNA sequence follows: TGTGCCAGCCAAGGCCGGGACACCGGGGTAAGGGAGACCCAGTACTTC.